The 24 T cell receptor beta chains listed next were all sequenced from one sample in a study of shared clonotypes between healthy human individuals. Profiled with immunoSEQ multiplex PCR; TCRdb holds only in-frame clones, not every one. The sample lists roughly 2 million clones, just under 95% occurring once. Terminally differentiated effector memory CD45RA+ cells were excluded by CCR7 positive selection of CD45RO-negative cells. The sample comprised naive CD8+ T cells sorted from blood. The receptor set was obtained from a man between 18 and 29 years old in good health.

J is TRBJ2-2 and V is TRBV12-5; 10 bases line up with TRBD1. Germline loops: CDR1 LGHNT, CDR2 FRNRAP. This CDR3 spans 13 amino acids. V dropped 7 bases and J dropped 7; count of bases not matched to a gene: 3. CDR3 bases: TGTGCTAGTGAGGACAGGGGGGACGGGGAGCTGTTTTTT. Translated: CASEDRGDGELFF.

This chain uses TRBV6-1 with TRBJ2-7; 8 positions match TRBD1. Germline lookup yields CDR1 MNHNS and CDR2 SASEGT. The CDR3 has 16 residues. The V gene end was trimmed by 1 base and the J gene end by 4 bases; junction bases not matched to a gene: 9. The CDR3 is CASSEGWTGNGYEQYF. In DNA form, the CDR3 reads TGTGCCAGCAGTGAAGGATGGACAGGGAATGGTTACGAGCAGTACTTC.

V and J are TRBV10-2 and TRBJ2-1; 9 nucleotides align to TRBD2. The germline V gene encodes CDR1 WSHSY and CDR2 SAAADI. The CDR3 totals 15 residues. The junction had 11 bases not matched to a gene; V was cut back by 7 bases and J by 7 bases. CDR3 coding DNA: TGCGCCAGCAAAGGACAGCAGCTAGCGGGGAATGAGCAGTTCTTC. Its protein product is CASKGQQLAGNEQFF.

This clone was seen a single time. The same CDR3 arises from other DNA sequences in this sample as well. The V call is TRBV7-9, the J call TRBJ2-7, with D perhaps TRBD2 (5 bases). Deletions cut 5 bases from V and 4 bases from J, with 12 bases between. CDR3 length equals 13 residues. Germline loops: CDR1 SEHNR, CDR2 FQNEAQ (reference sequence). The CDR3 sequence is CASSPSPGYEQYF. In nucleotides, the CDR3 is TGTGCCAGCAGCCCGTCTCCGGGGTACGAGCAGTACTTC.

CDR3 sequence (DNA): TGTGCCAGCAGCCTCCCCACCACGGCCCAGTACTTC. This gives the protein CASSLPTTAQYF. The chain combines TRBV7-9 with TRBJ2-5; D remains ambiguous. This CDR3 comprises 12 residues. V was shortened by 5 bases and J by 9 bases, with 13 bases between the two germline ends. Germline V gene sequence: CDR1 SEHNR, CDR2 FQNEAQ (reference sequence).

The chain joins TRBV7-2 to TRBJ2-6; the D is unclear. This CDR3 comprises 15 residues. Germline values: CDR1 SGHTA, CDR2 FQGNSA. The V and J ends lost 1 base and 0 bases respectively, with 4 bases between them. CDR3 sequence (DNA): TGTGCCAGCAGCTTAGATGTCTCTGGGGCCAACGTCCTGACTTTC. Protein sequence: CASSLDVSGANVLTF.

The CDR3 reads CATSRGDSPQEFF. The CDR3 DNA reads TGTGCCACCAGCAGAGGGGACAGCCCTCAGGAGTTCTTC. The chain uses TRBV15 and TRBJ2-1, with 7 bases fitting TRBD1. The CDR3 sequence is 13 residues long. The germline V gene encodes CDR1 LNHNV and CDR2 YYDKDF (reference sequence). The V and J ends lost 1 base and 14 bases, in that order; junction bases with no gene match: 8. The whole variable domain, filled in from reference TRBV15 and TRBJ2-1, reads DAMVIQNPRYQVTQFGKPVTLSCSQTLNHNVMYWYQQKSSQAPKLLFHYYDKDFNNEADTPDNFQSRRPNTSFCFLDIRSPGLGDTAMYLCATSRGDSPQEFFGPGTRLTVL.

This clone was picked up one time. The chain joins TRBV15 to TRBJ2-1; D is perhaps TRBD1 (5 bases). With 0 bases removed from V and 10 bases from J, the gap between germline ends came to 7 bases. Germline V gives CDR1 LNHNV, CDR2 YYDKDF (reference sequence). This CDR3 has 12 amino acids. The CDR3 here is CATSRDHREQFF. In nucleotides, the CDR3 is TGTGCCACCAGCAGAGATCACAGGGAGCAGTTCTTC. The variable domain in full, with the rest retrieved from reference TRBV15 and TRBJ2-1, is DAMVIQNPRYQVTQFGKPVTLSCSQTLNHNVMYWYQQKSSQAPKLLFHYYDKDFNNEADTPDNFQSRRPNTSFCFLDIRSPGLGDTAMYLCATSRDHREQFFGPGTRLTVL.

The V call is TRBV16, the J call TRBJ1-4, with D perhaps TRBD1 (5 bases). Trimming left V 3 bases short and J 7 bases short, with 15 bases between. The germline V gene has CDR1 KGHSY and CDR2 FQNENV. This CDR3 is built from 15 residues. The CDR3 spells CASSQAGTSGEKLFF. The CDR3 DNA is TGTGCCAGCAGCCAGGCCGGGACCTCGGGTGAAAAACTGTTTTTT.

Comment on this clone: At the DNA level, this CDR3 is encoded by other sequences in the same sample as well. CDR3: CASSPGLAGEETQYF. For the CDR3, the DNA is TGCGCCAGCAGCCCGGGACTAGCGGGAGAAGAGACCCAGTACTTC. The chain joins TRBV5-1 to TRBJ2-5, with 14 bases lining up with TRBD2. Germline lookup yields CDR1 SGHRS and CDR2 YFSETQ. The CDR3 sequence is 15 residues long. Trimming took 4 bases from V and 3 from J; bases not matched to a gene: 2.

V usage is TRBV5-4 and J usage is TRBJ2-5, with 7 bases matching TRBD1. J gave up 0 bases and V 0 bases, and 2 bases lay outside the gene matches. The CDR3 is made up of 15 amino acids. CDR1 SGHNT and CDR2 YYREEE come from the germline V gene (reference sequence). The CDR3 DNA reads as TGTGCCAGCAGCTTGGGCAGGGGGTACCAAGAGACCCAGTACTTC. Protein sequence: CASSLGRGYQETQYF.

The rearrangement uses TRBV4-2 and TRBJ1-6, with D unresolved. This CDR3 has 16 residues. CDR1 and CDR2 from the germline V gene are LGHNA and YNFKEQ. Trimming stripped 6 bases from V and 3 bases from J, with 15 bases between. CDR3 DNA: TGTGCCAGCAGTCCTGAAAGTGGCAGCTATAATTCACCCCTCCACTTT. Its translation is CASSPESGSYNSPLHF.

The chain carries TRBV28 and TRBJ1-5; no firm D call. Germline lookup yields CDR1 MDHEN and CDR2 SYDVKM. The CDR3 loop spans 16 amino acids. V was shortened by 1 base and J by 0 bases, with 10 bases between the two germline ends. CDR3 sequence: CASSLYPGGSNQPQHF. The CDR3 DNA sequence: TGTGCCAGCAGTTTATACCCCGGAGGTAGCAATCAGCCCCAGCATTTT.

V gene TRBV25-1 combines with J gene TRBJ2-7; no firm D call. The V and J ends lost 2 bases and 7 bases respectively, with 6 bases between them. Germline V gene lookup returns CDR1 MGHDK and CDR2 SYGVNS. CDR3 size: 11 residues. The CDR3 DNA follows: TGTGCCAGCAGTGAAGATACTGAGCAGTACTTC. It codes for CASSEDTEQYF.

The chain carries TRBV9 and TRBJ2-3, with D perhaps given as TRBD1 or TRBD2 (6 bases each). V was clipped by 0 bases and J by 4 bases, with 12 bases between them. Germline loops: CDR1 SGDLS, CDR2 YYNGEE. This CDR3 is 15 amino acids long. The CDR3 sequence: CASSVDEGEADTQYF. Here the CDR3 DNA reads TGTGCCAGCAGCGTAGACGAGGGGGAGGCAGATACGCAGTATTTT.

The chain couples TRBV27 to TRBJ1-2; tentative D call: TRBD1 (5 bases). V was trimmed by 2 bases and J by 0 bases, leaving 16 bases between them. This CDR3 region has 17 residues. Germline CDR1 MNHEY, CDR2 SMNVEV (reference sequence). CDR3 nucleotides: TGTGCCAGCAGTTTAGGAAGGGGCGGGGCGGCTAACTATGGCTACACCTTC. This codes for CASSLGRGGAANYGYTF.

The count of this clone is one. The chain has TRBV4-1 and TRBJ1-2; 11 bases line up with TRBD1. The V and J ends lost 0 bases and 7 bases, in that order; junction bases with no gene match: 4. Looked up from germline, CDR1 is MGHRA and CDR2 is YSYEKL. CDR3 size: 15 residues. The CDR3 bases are TGCGCCAGCAGCCAAGATGGACAGGGGGCGAGTGGCTACACCTTC. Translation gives CASSQDGQGASGYTF.

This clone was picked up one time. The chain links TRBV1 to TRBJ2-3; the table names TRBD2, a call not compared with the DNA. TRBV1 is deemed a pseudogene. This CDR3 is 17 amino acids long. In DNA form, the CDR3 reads TGCACCAGCAGCCAGAAACTAGCGAATAACCTCACAGATACGCAGTATTTT. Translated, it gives CTSSQKLANNLTDTQYF.

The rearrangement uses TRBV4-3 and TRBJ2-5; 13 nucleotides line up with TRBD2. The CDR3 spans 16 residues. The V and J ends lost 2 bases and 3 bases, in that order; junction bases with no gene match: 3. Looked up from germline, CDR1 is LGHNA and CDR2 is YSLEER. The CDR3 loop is CASSQTGLAGEETQYF. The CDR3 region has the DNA TGCGCCAGCAGCCAAACAGGACTAGCGGGAGAAGAGACCCAGTACTTC.

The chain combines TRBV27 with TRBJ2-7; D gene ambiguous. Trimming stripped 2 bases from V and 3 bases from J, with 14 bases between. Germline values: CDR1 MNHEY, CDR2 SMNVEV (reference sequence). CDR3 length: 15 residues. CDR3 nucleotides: TGTGCCAGCAGTTTAAGTTATCCGGCCGTCTACGAGCAGTACTTC. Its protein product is CASSLSYPAVYEQYF.

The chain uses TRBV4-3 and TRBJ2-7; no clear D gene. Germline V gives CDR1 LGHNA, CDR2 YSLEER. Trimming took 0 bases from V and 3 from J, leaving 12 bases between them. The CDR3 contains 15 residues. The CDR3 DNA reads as TGCGCCAGCAGCCAAGATTGGAACTATTACTACGAGCAGTACTTC. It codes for CASSQDWNYYYEQYF.

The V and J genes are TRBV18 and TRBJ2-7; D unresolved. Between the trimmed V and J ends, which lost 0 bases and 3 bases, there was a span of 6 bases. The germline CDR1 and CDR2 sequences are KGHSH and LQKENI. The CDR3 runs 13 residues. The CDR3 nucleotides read TGTGCCAGCTCACCACCGGGTGACTACGAGCAGTACTTC. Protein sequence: CASSPPGDYEQYF.

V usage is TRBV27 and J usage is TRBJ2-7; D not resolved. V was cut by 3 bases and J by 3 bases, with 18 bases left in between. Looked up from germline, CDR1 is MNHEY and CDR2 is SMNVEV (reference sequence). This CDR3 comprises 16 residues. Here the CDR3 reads CASSFVGPGFSYEQYF. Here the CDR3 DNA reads TGTGCCAGCAGTTTTGTCGGACCCGGATTCAGCTACGAGCAGTACTTC.

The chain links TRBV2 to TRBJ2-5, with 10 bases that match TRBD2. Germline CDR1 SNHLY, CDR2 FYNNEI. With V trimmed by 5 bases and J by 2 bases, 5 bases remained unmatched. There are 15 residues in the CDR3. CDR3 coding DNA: TGTGCCAGCAGTACGACTAGCGGGTTACAAGAGACCCAGTACTTC. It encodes CASSTTSGLQETQYF.